This T cell receptor beta chain was identified in a study of T-cell memory formation after mild COVID-19. Broader study findings: Cross-reactive memory apparently joined, as some responding clones appeared in pre-infection memory. CD4+ contracting clones were mainly CM and EM; CD8+ ones, EMRA.

Each CDR3 protein is one row after TCRdb ran MiXCR on the 5' RACE reads. This table holds fewer than 600,000 distinct CDR3 sequences, less than 25% found once. J gave up 4 bases and V 5 bases, and 5 bases lay outside the gene matches. The CDR3 extends over 14 amino acids. CDR1 is KGHDR, CDR2 SFDVKD, per germline. For this clonotype: Its specificity is not known.

This clonotype originated in an adult woman who had mild COVID-19 (a few samples of this study predate the infection). Cell type and time point are not known. Source material: PBMCs or a T cell subset sorted from them (not recorded which). V gene TRBV24-1 combines with J gene TRBJ2-3; TRBD2 aligns across 7 bases. The CDR3 region is CATSVSGVSDTQYF. The DNA for the CDR3 is TGTGCCACCAGTGTCAGCGGGGTATCAGATACGCAGTATTTT.